The rows below give T cell receptor beta chains drawn from one sample of a study of circulating and synovial CD4+ cells in juvenile arthritis. Method: immunoSEQ multiplex PCR; TCRdb's copy keeps in-frame clones and lacks some. This table has 34,000 or so clones, about 94% appearing once. The specimen sequenced was CD4+ T cells from blood. Receptors originate from a human donor with juvenile idiopathic arthritis. Each CDR3 is given without its conserved first and last residue. The D gene is left open where the match is weak. Size is omitted from some rows. Given values are once, few, many or a class for expanded clones.

cdr3_aa v_call clone_size j_call d_call
ASRSTGATEAF TRBV2 NA TRBJ1-1 TRBD1
ASSSTGGNGYT TRBV6-5 once TRBJ1-2 TRBD1
ASSPPGRGAGNTIY TRBV18 few TRBJ1-3 NA
ASSLSSPGELF TRBV7-9 NA TRBJ2-2 NA
ASRTGSSQETQY TRBV5-1 NA TRBJ2-5 NA
ASSTRTGITDTQY TRBV2 NA TRBJ2-3 NA
ASSLAGTGGSVLWGYT TRBV4-1 NA TRBJ1-2 TRBD1
ASSNRDSPMNTEAF TRBV5-1 NA TRBJ1-1 TRBD1
ASSQGGMNSPLH TRBV4-1 once TRBJ1-6 NA
SVGFQAYSGNTIY TRBV29-1 NA TRBJ1-3 NA
ASSSGVSGGAYIQY TRBV5-6 NA TRBJ2-4 TRBD2
ASSTAGAGQGFSYEQY TRBV7-2 NA TRBJ2-7 TRBD1
ASSAGGANEKLF TRBV5-1 NA TRBJ1-4 NA
ASSYSRRTEKLF TRBV6-5 NA TRBJ1-4 NA
ASSPQRGSGNTIY TRBV7-9 NA TRBJ1-3 NA
ASSPPVRTGNGYT TRBV18 NA TRBJ1-2 TRBD1
ASSLRTGASVYGYT TRBV7-9 NA TRBJ1-2 TRBD1
ASSFPDRGRSYEQY TRBV7-3 once TRBJ2-7 TRBD1
ASSHLGYGYT TRBV4-3 NA TRBJ1-2 NA
ASSPNKAGGAGYT TRBV27 NA TRBJ1-2 TRBD1
ASSLDWAGGAYEQY TRBV11-2 NA TRBJ2-7 TRBD1
ASSRDRSSYEQY TRBV5-1 NA TRBJ2-7 TRBD1
ASSRGSYSNQPQH TRBV27 NA TRBJ1-5 NA
ASSYRGTGGLDTQY TRBV6-5 NA TRBJ2-3 TRBD1
AATGVGNQPQH TRBV10-1 NA TRBJ1-5 TRBD1
ASIVRGGFQETQY TRBV5-6 NA TRBJ2-5 NA
ASTPQAISYEQY TRBV2 NA TRBJ2-7 NA
ASSELPGELF TRBV4-2 NA TRBJ2-2 NA
ASSSGGPFYEQY TRBV5-4 NA TRBJ2-7 TRBD2
ASSLTVGSGELF TRBV11-3 NA TRBJ2-2 NA
ASGPGLGTGSPEAF TRBV12-5 NA TRBJ1-1 NA
ASSFGLAGDTQY TRBV5-4 NA TRBJ2-3 TRBD2
ASSQGGPRRDGYT TRBV14 NA TRBJ1-2 NA
ASSPAGLNTEAF TRBV7-3 NA TRBJ1-1 NA
ASSVATGGDGYT TRBV6-1 NA TRBJ1-2 TRBD1
ASSDRGRRGDEQF TRBV2 NA TRBJ2-1 TRBD1
ASSFQGRDTGELF TRBV5-4 NA TRBJ2-2 NA
ASSPNRDEQY TRBV7-3 NA TRBJ2-7 NA
ASSFRTGGRGTEAF TRBV7-2 once TRBJ1-1 TRBD1
ASSLETGAVQNIQY TRBV18 NA TRBJ2-4 NA
ASSVGLPGTGGNTIY TRBV9 NA TRBJ1-3 TRBD1
ASSATGNGFKDTQY TRBV14 NA TRBJ2-3 NA
ASSVTGTGGTDTQY TRBV9 NA TRBJ2-3 TRBD1
ASSIGQGLNQPQH TRBV5-1 once TRBJ1-5 TRBD1
SVGGPGARYEQY TRBV29-1 NA TRBJ2-7 NA
ASSARRGLAGTNEQF TRBV9 NA TRBJ2-1 TRBD2
SVISQGGSRDTQY TRBV29-1 NA TRBJ2-3 NA
ASSADRGRTEAF TRBV2 NA TRBJ1-1 TRBD1